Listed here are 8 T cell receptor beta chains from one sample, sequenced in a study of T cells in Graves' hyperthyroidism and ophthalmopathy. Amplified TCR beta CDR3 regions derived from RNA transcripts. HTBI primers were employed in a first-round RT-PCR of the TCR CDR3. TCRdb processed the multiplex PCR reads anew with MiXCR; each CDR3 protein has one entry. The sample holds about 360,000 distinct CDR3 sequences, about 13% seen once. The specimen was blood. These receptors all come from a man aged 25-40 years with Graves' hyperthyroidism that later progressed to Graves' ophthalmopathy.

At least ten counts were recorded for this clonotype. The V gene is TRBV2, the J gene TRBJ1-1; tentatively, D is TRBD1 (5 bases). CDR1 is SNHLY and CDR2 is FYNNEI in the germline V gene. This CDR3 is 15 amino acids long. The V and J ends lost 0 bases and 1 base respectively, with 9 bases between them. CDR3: CASSEAGTANTEAFF. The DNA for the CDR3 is TGTGCCAGCAGTGAAGCTGGGACGGCGAACACTGAAGCTTTCTTT.

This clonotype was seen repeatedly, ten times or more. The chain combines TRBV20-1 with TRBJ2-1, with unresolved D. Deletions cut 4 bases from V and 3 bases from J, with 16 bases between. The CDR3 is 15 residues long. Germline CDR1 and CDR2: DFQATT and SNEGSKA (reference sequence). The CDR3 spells CSATLGLRIYNEQFF. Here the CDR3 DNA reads TGCAGTGCTACTCTCGGCCTAAGGATCTACAATGAGCAGTTCTTC.

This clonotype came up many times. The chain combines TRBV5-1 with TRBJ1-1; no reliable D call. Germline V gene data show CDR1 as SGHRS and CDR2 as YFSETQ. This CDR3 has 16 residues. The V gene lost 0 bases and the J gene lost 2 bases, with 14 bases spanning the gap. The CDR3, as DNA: TGCGCCAGCAGCTTGGACGCGATGACCGAAAACACTGAAGCTTTCTTT. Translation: CASSLDAMTENTEAFF.

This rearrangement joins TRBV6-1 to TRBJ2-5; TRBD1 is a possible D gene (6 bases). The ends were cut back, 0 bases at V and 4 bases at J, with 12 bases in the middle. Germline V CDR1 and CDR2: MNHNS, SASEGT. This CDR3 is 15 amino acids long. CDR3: CASSEALGATETQYF. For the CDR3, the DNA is TGTGCCAGCAGTGAAGCTTTGGGGGCTACAGAGACCCAGTACTTC.

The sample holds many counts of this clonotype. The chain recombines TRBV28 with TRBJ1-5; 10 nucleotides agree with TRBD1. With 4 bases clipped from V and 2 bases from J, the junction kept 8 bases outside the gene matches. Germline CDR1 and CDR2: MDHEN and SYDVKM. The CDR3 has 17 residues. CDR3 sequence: CASSSYWDRGGNQPQHF. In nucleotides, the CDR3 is TGTGCCAGCAGTTCATATTGGGACAGGGGAGGCAATCAGCCCCAGCATTTT. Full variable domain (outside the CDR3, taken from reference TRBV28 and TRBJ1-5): DVKVTQSSRYLVKRTGEKVFLECVQDMDHENMFWYRQDPGLGLRLIYFSYDVKMKEKGDIPEGYSVSREKKERFSLILESASTNQTSMYLCASSSYWDRGGNQPQHFGDGTRLSIL.

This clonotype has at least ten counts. As DNA, the CDR3 is TGTGCCAGCAGTGGAGATCTGGACGAGCAGTACTTC. Translated: CASSGDLDEQYF. The chain is built from TRBV12-3 or TRBV12-4 and TRBJ2-7; the D is unclear. V lost 5 bases and J 5 bases, leaving 10 bases between the germline ends. There are 12 residues in the CDR3.

Here the CDR3 reads CAWSTGAGGYGYTF. The CDR3 bases are TGTGCCTGGAGTACAGGGGCTGGGGGCTATGGCTACACCTTC. This chain joins TRBV30 and TRBJ1-2, with 7 nucleotides matching TRBD1. The CDR3 length is 14 residues. V dropped 2 bases and J dropped 4; count of bases not matched to a gene: 7. Germline V gives CDR1 GTSNPN, CDR2 SVGIG (reference sequence).

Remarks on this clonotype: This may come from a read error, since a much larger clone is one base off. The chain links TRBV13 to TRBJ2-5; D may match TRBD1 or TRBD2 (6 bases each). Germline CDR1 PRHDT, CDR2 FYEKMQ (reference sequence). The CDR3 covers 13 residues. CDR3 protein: CASSIRGDESQYF. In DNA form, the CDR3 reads TGTGCCAGCAGCATAAGGGGGGACGAGAGCCAGTACTTC. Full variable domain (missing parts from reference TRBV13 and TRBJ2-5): AAGVIQSPRHLIKEKRETATLKCYPIPRHDTVYWYQQGPGQDPQFLISFYEKMQSDKGSIPDRFSAQQFSDYHSELNMSSLELGDSALYFCASSIRGDESQYFGPGTRLLVL.